This is a list of T cell receptor beta chains from one sample in a study of vaccination and CD4 T cells after COVID-19. TCRdb called the PCR reads again in MiXCR, with one record for every CDR3 protein. The sample yields 25,000 to 35,000 distinct CDR3 sequences, around 50% seen once. The specimen was CD4+ T cells from blood, collected about 7 months after SARS-CoV-2 vaccination. These receptors all come from a human donor who had recovered from COVID-19. The CDR3 runs from the conserved cysteine through the conserved F or W. The D gene is left open where the match is weak. Size is stated for part of the rows, as once, few or many counts, or as a class when the clone is expanded.

cdr3_length	v_call	j_call	clone_size	d_call	cdr3_nt	cdr3_aa
13	TRBV19	TRBJ2-3	few	NA	TGTGCCAGTAACGGCGGGCGGACAGATACGCAGTATTTT	CASNGGRTDTQYF
17	TRBV6-5	TRBJ2-5	few	TRBD2	TGTGCCAGCAGTTACTATGGACTAGCGGGAGTTCAAGGGACCCAGTACTTC	CASSYYGLAGVQGTQYF
13	TRBV6-2/TRBV6-3	TRBJ2-2	NA	TRBD1	TGTGCCACCGGACAGGGTCACACCGGGGAGCTGTTTTTT	CATGQGHTGELFF
14	TRBV7-8	TRBJ1-1	NA	NA	TGTGCCAGCAGCTTATCATATTCTGACGATGAAGCTTTCTTT	CASSLSYSDDEAFF
14	TRBV6-1	TRBJ2-3	NA	NA	TGTGCCAGCAAAAACCCAGAAGCCACAGATACGCAGTATTTT	CASKNPEATDTQYF
17	TRBV7-6	TRBJ1-1	NA	TRBD1	TGTGCCAGCACCCGGTGGACAGGGGGCCGGATTAACACTGAAGCTTTCTTT	CASTRWTGGRINTEAFF
14	TRBV28	TRBJ1-1	NA	TRBD1	TGTGCCAGCAGTTTGTTAAACAGGGGGCGAGAAGCTTTCTTT	CASSLLNRGREAFF
11	TRBV6-1	TRBJ2-7	few	TRBD2	TGTGCCAGCGGGACTAGGCACGAGCAGTACTTC	CASGTRHEQYF
14	TRBV12-2	TRBJ2-5	once	NA	TGTGCAAGTCGCTTAGGCGTCGGACCAGAGACCCAGTACTTC	CASRLGVGPETQYF
14	TRBV20-1	TRBJ2-3	NA	TRBD2	TGCAGTGCTAAGGGACTACCGAGCACAGATACGCAGTATTTT	CSAKGLPSTDTQYF
14	TRBV6-2/TRBV6-3	TRBJ1-5	NA	TRBD1	TGTGCCAGCAGCAAACAGGGGTACCGTCAGCCCCAGCATTTT	CASSKQGYRQPQHF
16	TRBV7-8	TRBJ2-7	NA	TRBD2	TGTGCCAGCAGCTTCTCACTAGCGTGGAGGGGATACGAGCAGTACTTC	CASSFSLAWRGYEQYF
12	TRBV4-3	TRBJ1-2	few	NA	TGCGCCAGCGGGGGGGCGCTTATCGGCTACACCTTC	CASGGALIGYTF
19	TRBV27	TRBJ1-5	NA	TRBD1	TGTGCCAGCAGTTCCCATGGGACAGGGGGCAGGAGGAGCAATCAGCCCCAGCATTTT	CASSSHGTGGRRSNQPQHF
13	TRBV6-2/TRBV6-3	TRBJ2-2	NA	NA	TGTGCCAGCAGGTCCTCAACCACCGGGGAGCTGTTTTTT	CASRSSTTGELFF
13	TRBV6-1	TRBJ1-2	few	NA	TGTGCCACCAATCGGGGCTTCGGCTATGGCTACACCTTC	CATNRGFGYGYTF
15	TRBV7-9	TRBJ2-3	few	NA	TGTGCCAGCAGCCTATTAGCGGAAATCACAGATACGCAGTATTTT	CASSLLAEITDTQYF
16	TRBV12-3/TRBV12-4	TRBJ2-5	few	TRBD1	TGTGCCAGCAGTTTAACTGGGACAGAGTACCAAGAGACCCAGTACTTC	CASSLTGTEYQETQYF
15	TRBV5-8	TRBJ2-5	NA	TRBD2	TGTGCCAGCAGCTTGCGGGACTATTACCAAGAGACCCAGTACTTC	CASSLRDYYQETQYF
17	TRBV10-1	TRBJ2-3	few	TRBD2	TGCGCCAGCAGCGCTGGACTAGCGGATATTCTCACAGATACGCAGTATTTT	CASSAGLADILTDTQYF
13	TRBV20-1	TRBJ2-1	NA	TRBD1	TGCAGTGTTAGTCCAGGGGGCTATAATGAGCAGTTCTTC	CSVSPGGYNEQFF
14	TRBV4-3	TRBJ2-7	few	NA	TGCGCCAGCAGCCAAGCCAGGACAGCCTACGAGCAGTACTTC	CASSQARTAYEQYF
13	TRBV10-3	TRBJ2-1	NA	NA	TGTGCCATCAGGCCTACAGGGCCCGGTGAGCAGTTCTTC	CAIRPTGPGEQFF
14	TRBV6-1	TRBJ1-2	few	NA	TGTGCCAGCAGTGCCCGGCCCCTGAACTATGGCTACACCTTC	CASSARPLNYGYTF